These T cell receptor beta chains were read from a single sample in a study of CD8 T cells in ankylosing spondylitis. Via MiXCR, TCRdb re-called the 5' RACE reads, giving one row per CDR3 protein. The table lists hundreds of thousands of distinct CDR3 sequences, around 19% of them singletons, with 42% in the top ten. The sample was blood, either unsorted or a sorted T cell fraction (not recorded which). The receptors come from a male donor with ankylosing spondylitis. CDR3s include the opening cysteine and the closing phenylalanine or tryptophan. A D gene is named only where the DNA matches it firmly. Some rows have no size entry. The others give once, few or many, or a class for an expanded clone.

CDR3aa: CASSQLAGGYEQYF
CDR3nt: TGCGCCAGCAGCCAACTAGCGGGGGGATACGAGCAGTACTTC
d_gene: TRBD2
abundance: many
v_gene: TRBV4-3
j_gene: TRBJ2-7

CDR3aa: CASSWRVNTEAFF
CDR3nt: TGTGCCAGCAGCTGGAGGGTGAACACTGAAGCTTTCTTT
d_gene: -
abundance: few
v_gene: TRBV12-3/TRBV12-4
j_gene: TRBJ1-1

CDR3aa: CASSSPYSGTGLHGYTF
CDR3nt: TGTGCCAGCAGTTCCCCCTACTCCGGGACAGGGTTGCATGGCTACACCTTC
d_gene: TRBD1
abundance: few
v_gene: TRBV28
j_gene: TRBJ1-2

CDR3aa: CASSQGVAGGAYEQYF
CDR3nt: TGCGCCAGCAGCCAAGGGGTAGCGGGGGGAGCCTACGAGCAGTACTTC
d_gene: TRBD2
abundance: few
v_gene: TRBV4-1
j_gene: TRBJ2-7

CDR3aa: CASRPPGWELTDTQYF
CDR3nt: TGTGCCAGCAGGCCCCCTGGGTGGGAGCTCACAGATACGCAGTATTTT
d_gene: -
abundance: -
v_gene: TRBV2
j_gene: TRBJ2-3

CDR3aa: CATNMDKMNTEAFF
CDR3nt: TGTGCCACCAACATGGACAAGATGAACACTGAAGCTTTCTTT
d_gene: -
abundance: -
v_gene: TRBV2
j_gene: TRBJ1-1

CDR3aa: CATAHENTGELFF
CDR3nt: TGTGCCACCGCACACGAGAACACCGGGGAGCTGTTTTTT
d_gene: -
abundance: many
v_gene: TRBV12-3/TRBV12-4
j_gene: TRBJ2-2

CDR3aa: CSARGRTGYGYTIYF
CDR3nt: TGCAGTGCTAGAGGCCGGACAGGGTATGGCTACACCATATATTTT
d_gene: TRBD1
abundance: few
v_gene: TRBV20-1
j_gene: TRBJ1-3

CDR3aa: CASSGDADTQYF
CDR3nt: TGTGCCAGTAGCGGGGACGCAGATACGCAGTATTTT
d_gene: -
abundance: -
v_gene: TRBV19
j_gene: TRBJ2-3

CDR3aa: CASSFVVGFMAGPDTQYF
CDR3nt: TGTGCCAGCAGCTTTGTAGTTGGTTTTATGGCAGGCCCAGATACGCAGTATTTT
d_gene: -
abundance: few
v_gene: TRBV7-8
j_gene: TRBJ2-3

CDR3aa: CASSLVGPTTDTQYF
CDR3nt: TGTGCCAGCAGCCTGGTGGGACCTACCACAGATACGCAGTATTTT
d_gene: -
abundance: -
v_gene: TRBV11-3
j_gene: TRBJ2-3

CDR3aa: CASSPPGGQETQYF
CDR3nt: TGTGCCAGCAGCCCCCCGGGGGGCCAAGAGACCCAGTACTTC
d_gene: TRBD2
abundance: -
v_gene: TRBV7-9
j_gene: TRBJ2-5

CDR3aa: CASSIYGTGAHQPQHF
CDR3nt: TGTGCCAGCAGCATCTATGGGACAGGGGCCCATCAGCCCCAGCATTTT
d_gene: TRBD1
abundance: few
v_gene: TRBV27
j_gene: TRBJ1-5

CDR3aa: CASSWFAGPDYEQYF
CDR3nt: TGTGCCAGCAGTTGGTTTGCGGGACCAGACTACGAGCAGTACTTC
d_gene: -
abundance: -
v_gene: TRBV12-3/TRBV12-4
j_gene: TRBJ2-7

CDR3aa: CSVAGGSEATDTQYF
CDR3nt: TGCAGCGTTGCGGGCGGTAGCGAGGCCACAGATACGCAGTATTTT
d_gene: -
abundance: -
v_gene: TRBV29-1
j_gene: TRBJ2-3

CDR3aa: CATKYSEYEAGELFF
CDR3nt: TGTGCCACCAAATACTCAGAGTATGAGGCCGGGGAGCTGTTTTTT
d_gene: -
abundance: -
v_gene: TRBV15
j_gene: TRBJ2-2

CDR3aa: CASSPLWREAQETQYF
CDR3nt: TGTGCCAGCAGCCCCCTTTGGCGGGAGGCCCAAGAGACCCAGTACTTC
d_gene: TRBD2
abundance: many
v_gene: TRBV12-3/TRBV12-4
j_gene: TRBJ2-5

CDR3aa: CASSLVEQDTDTQYF
CDR3nt: TGTGCCAGCAGCTTAGTAGAACAGGACACAGATACGCAGTATTTT
d_gene: -
abundance: -
v_gene: TRBV7-2
j_gene: TRBJ2-3

CDR3aa: CASSPGTGGDPDYGYTF
CDR3nt: TGTGCCAGCAGCCCCGGGACAGGGGGCGATCCGGACTATGGCTACACCTTC
d_gene: TRBD1
abundance: -
v_gene: TRBV7-3
j_gene: TRBJ1-2

CDR3aa: CASSLVVGADYNEQFF
CDR3nt: TGTGCCAGCAGTTTAGTGGTAGGGGCTGACTACAATGAGCAGTTCTTC
d_gene: -
abundance: -
v_gene: TRBV12-3/TRBV12-4
j_gene: TRBJ2-1

CDR3aa: CASSPSGRLGEQYF
CDR3nt: TGCGCCAGCAGCCCTAGCGGGAGACTGGGGGAGCAGTACTTC
d_gene: TRBD2
abundance: -
v_gene: TRBV4-3
j_gene: TRBJ2-7

CDR3aa: CASSPRQGMRSYNEQFF
CDR3nt: TGTGCCAGCAGTCCCCGGCAGGGCATGAGATCCTACAATGAGCAGTTCTTC
d_gene: -
abundance: few
v_gene: TRBV27
j_gene: TRBJ2-1

CDR3aa: CSVEEDFPGQFF
CDR3nt: TGCAGCGTTGAAGAGGACTTCCCTGGGCAGTTCTTC
d_gene: -
abundance: many
v_gene: TRBV29-1
j_gene: TRBJ2-1

CDR3aa: CASSSGTGGNEQFF
CDR3nt: TGTGCCAGCAGCTCGGGGACAGGGGGCAATGAGCAGTTCTTC
d_gene: TRBD1
abundance: -
v_gene: TRBV13
j_gene: TRBJ2-1

CDR3aa: CASSSPGWGQGSGNEQYF
CDR3nt: TGTGCCAGCAGTTCCCCCGGGTGGGGGCAGGGGTCGGGAAACGAGCAGTACTTC
d_gene: -
abundance: once
v_gene: TRBV27
j_gene: TRBJ2-7

CDR3aa: CASRPYGGVTDTQYF
CDR3nt: TGTGCCAGCAGGCCCTACGGGGGGGTGACAGATACGCAGTATTTT
d_gene: TRBD2
abundance: few
v_gene: TRBV27
j_gene: TRBJ2-3

CDR3aa: CASSQDPGGHGYTF
CDR3nt: TGCGCCAGCAGCCAAGATCCGGGGGGACATGGCTACACCTTC
d_gene: -
abundance: few
v_gene: TRBV4-3
j_gene: TRBJ1-2

CDR3aa: CASSHPGGLLQETQYF
CDR3nt: TGTGCCAGCAGTCACCCGGGGGGGCTACTCCAAGAGACCCAGTACTTC
d_gene: TRBD2
abundance: once
v_gene: TRBV11-2
j_gene: TRBJ2-5

CDR3aa: CASSLDGGNEQFF
CDR3nt: TGTGCCAGCAGCTTAGATGGAGGCAATGAGCAGTTCTTC
d_gene: -
abundance: -
v_gene: TRBV11-2
j_gene: TRBJ2-1

CDR3aa: CASSGLAGSGQYF
CDR3nt: TGTGCCAGCTCGGGACTAGCGGGGTCGGGGCAGTATTTT
d_gene: TRBD2
abundance: few
v_gene: TRBV4-2
j_gene: TRBJ2-3

CDR3aa: CASSYSTSGDNEQFF
CDR3nt: TGTGCCAGCAGTTACTCGACCAGCGGAGACAATGAGCAGTTCTTC
d_gene: -
abundance: once
v_gene: TRBV6-5
j_gene: TRBJ2-1

CDR3aa: CASGTARTDTQYF
CDR3nt: TGCGCCAGCGGGACAGCCCGCACAGATACGCAGTATTTT
d_gene: TRBD1
abundance: few
v_gene: TRBV10-2
j_gene: TRBJ2-3

CDR3aa: CASSGTSGRVFNEQFF
CDR3nt: TGTGCCAGCAGTGGGACTAGCGGGAGGGTTTTCAATGAGCAGTTCTTC
d_gene: TRBD2
abundance: few
v_gene: TRBV2
j_gene: TRBJ2-1

CDR3aa: CSASGTDSYEQYF
CDR3nt: TGCAGTGCTTCCGGGACGGACTCCTACGAGCAGTACTTC
d_gene: -
abundance: few
v_gene: TRBV20-1
j_gene: TRBJ2-7